This is a list of T cell receptor beta chains from one sample in a study of blood T cell repertoires in COVID-19. Assay: immunoSEQ multiplex PCR; the TCRdb copy retains only in-frame clones and omits some. Here the sample spans 30,000 to 45,000 clones, about 82% being singletons. Sequencing used peripheral blood. All receptors derive from a man in his 60s in a cohort sampled during active COVID-19. Both conserved end residues are part of each CDR3. D genes are given only for firm matches. Some rows mark clone size as missing; the rest say once, few, many or name a class of expanded clone.

V gene	J gene	D gene	clone size	CDR3 DNA	CDR3 protein
TRBV7-8	TRBJ2-1	TRBD2	NA	TGTGCCAGCAGAGATTCGGGGGGGCAGTACAATGAGCAGTTCTTC	CASRDSGGQYNEQFF
TRBV6-5	TRBJ2-1	TRBD2	NA	TGTGCCAGCTCGAGGGGAAGCGGGGGAAGGGATGAGCAGTTCTTC	CASSRGSGGRDEQFF
TRBV29-1	TRBJ1-1	NA	few	TGCAGCGTTGGCACAAGTGCTGAAGCTTTCTTT	CSVGTSAEAFF
TRBV10-3	TRBJ2-3	TRBD2	NA	TGTGCCATCAGGTCTAGCGGGGGGGCGCCAGATACGCAGTATTTT	CAIRSSGGAPDTQYF
TRBV7-6	TRBJ2-7	NA	once	TGTGCCAGCAGCCCTCGGGACACCTACGAGCAGTACTTC	CASSPRDTYEQYF
TRBV29-1	TRBJ1-1	NA	NA	TGCAGCGTTGGAAGTGGAGGGGCCACTGAAGCTTTCTTT	CSVGSGGATEAFF
TRBV9	TRBJ2-1	NA	NA	TGTGCCAGCAGCAGCAGGCCCTTCGGTGAGCAGTTCTTC	CASSSRPFGEQFF
TRBV4-1	TRBJ2-3	NA	medium-sized	TGCGCCAGCAGCCTACAGGGATATTCCACAGATACGCAGTATTTT	CASSLQGYSTDTQYF
TRBV7-9	TRBJ2-2	NA	NA	TGTGCCAGCACCCCAGTCAGGGACACCGGGGAGCTGTTTTTT	CASTPVRDTGELFF
TRBV7-9	TRBJ1-4	TRBD1	once	TGTGCCAGCAGATCCGGGACAGGGTATGAAAAACTGTTTTTT	CASRSGTGYEKLFF